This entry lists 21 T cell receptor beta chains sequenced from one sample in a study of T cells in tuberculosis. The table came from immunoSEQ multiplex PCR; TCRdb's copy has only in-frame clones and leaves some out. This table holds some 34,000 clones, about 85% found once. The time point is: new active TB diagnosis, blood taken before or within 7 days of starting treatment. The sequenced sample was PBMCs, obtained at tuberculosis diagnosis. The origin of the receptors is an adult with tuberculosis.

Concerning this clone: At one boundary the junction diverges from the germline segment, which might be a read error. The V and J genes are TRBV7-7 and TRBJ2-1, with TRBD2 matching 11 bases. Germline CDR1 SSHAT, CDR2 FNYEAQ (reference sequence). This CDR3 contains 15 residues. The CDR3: CASSPGLAAYNEQFF. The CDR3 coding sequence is TGTGCTAGCAGCCCGGGACTAGCGGCTTACAATGAGCAGTTCTTC.

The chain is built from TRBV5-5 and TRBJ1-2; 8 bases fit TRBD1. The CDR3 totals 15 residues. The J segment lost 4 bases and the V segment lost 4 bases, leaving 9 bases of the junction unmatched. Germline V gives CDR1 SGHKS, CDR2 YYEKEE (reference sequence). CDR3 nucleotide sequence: TGTGCCAGCAGCCCGGACAGGGTGGATGTCTATGGCTACACCTTC. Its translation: CASSPDRVDVYGYTF.

The CDR3 loop is CASKVADSYNEQFF. As DNA, the CDR3 is TGCGCCAGCAAGGTTGCGGACAGTTACAATGAGCAGTTCTTC. This chain uses TRBV5-1 with TRBJ2-1; possible D gene TRBD1, 6 bases. V lost 6 bases and J lost 4, with 14 bases in between. Germline values: CDR1 SGHRS, CDR2 YFSETQ. There are 14 residues in the CDR3.

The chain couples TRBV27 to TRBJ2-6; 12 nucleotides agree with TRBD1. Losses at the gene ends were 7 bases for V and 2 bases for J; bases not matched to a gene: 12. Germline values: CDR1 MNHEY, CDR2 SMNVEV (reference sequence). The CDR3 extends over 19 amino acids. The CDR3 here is CASTLYRDRGQAGANVLTF. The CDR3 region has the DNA TGTGCCAGCACCCTGTACCGGGACAGGGGGCAGGCTGGGGCCAACGTCCTGACTTTC.

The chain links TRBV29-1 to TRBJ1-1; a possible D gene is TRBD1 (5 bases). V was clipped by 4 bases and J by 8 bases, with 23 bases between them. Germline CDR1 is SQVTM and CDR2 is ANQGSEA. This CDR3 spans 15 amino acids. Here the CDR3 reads CSVGRGRSTLSEAFF. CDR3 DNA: TGCAGCGTTGGAAGGGGCAGGTCAACGCTGAGCGAAGCTTTCTTT.

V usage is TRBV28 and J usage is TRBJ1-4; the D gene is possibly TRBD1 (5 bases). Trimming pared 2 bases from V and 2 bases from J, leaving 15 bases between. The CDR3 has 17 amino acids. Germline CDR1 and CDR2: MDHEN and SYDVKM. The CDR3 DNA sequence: TGTGCCAGCAGTTTAGTAGAAACGGGGGTGACTAATGAAAAACTGTTTTTT. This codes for CASSLVETGVTNEKLFF.

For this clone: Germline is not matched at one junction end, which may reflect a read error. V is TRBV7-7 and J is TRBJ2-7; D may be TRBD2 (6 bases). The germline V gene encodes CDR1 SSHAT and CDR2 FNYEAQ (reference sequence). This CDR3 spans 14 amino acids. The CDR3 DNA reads TGTGCTAGCAGCTTAGCGGAGGGACCCTACGAGCAGTACTTC. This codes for CASSLAEGPYEQYF. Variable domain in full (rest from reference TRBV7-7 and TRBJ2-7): GAGVSQSPRYKVTKRGQDVTLRCDPISSHATLYWYQQALGQGPEFLTYFNYEAQPDKSGLPSDRFSAERPEGSISTLTIQRTEQRDSAMYRCASSLAEGPYEQYFGPGTRLTVT.

The CDR3 DNA is TGTGCTAGTGGGGGAGGGGGGAGGAACACTGAAGCTTTCTTT. Its translation: CASGGGGRNTEAFF. The V call is TRBV12-5, the J call TRBJ1-1; possible D gene TRBD1, 6 bases. V was pared by 6 bases and J by 1 base, with 12 bases between. This CDR3 comprises 14 residues. CDR1 and CDR2 from the germline V gene are LGHNT and FRNRAP.

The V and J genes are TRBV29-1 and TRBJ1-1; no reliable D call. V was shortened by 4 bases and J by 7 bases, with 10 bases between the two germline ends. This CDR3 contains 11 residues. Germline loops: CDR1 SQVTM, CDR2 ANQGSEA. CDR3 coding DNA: TGCAGCGTTGGAGGCGTTAGTGAAGCTTTCTTT. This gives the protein CSVGGVSEAFF.

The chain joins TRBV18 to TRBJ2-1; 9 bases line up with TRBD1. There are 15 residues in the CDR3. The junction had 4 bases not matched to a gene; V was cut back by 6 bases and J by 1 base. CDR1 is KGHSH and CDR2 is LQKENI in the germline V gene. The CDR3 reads CASSLDRGSYNEQFF. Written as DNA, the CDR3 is TGTGCCAGCTCCCTGGACAGGGGATCCTACAATGAGCAGTTCTTC.

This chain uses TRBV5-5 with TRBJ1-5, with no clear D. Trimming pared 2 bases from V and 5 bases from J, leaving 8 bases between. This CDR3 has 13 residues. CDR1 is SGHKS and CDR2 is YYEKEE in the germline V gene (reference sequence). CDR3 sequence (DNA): TGTGCCAGCAGCTTTAACCCAGATCAGCCCCAGCATTTT. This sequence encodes CASSFNPDQPQHF.

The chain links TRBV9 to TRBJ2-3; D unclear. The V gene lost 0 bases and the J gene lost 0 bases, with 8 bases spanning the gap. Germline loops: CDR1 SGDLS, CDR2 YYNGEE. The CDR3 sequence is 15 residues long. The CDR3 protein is CASSVGSASTDTQYF. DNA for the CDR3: TGTGCCAGCAGCGTAGGTTCCGCGAGCACAGATACGCAGTATTTT.

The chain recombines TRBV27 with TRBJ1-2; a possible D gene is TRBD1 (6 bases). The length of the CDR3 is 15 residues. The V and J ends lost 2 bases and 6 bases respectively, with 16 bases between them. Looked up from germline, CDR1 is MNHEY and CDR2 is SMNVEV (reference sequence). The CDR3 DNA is TGTGCCAGCAGTTTAAACGGACAGCCAAACCATGGCTACACCTTC. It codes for CASSLNGQPNHGYTF.

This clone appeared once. CDR3 protein: CASSQTGDTQYF. DNA of the CDR3: TGTGCCAGCAGCCAGACGGGAGATACGCAGTATTTT. The genes are TRBV4-2 and TRBJ2-3; no clear D gene. CDR1 and CDR2 (germline): LGHNA, YNFKEQ. V was cut by 3 bases and J by 5 bases, with 6 bases left in between. CDR3 length equals 12 residues.

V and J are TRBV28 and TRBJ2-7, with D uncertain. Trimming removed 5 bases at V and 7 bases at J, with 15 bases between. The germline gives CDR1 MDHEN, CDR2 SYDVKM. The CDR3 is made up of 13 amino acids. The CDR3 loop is CASSPGRMREQYF. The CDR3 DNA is TGTGCCAGCAGTCCTGGTCGGATGCGGGAGCAGTACTTC.

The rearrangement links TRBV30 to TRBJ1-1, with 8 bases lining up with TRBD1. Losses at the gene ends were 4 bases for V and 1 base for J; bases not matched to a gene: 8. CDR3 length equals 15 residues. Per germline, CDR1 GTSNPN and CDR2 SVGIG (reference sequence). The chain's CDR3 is CAWTPRTGPNTEAFF. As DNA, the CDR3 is TGTGCCTGGACCCCTCGGACAGGGCCGAACACTGAAGCTTTCTTT.

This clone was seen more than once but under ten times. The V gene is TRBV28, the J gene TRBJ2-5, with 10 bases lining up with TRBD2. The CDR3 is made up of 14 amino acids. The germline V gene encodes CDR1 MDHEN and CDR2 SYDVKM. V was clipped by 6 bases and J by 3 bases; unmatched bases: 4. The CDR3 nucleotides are TGTGCCAGCAGGCCACTAGCGGGGAAAGAGACCCAGTACTTC. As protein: CASRPLAGKETQYF.

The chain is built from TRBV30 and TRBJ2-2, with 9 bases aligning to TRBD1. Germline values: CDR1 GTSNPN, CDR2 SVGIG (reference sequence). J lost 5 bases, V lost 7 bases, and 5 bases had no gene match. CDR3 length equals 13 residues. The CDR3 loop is CAFGTGQTGELFF. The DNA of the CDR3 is TGTGCCTTCGGGACAGGGCAGACCGGGGAGCTGTTTTTT.

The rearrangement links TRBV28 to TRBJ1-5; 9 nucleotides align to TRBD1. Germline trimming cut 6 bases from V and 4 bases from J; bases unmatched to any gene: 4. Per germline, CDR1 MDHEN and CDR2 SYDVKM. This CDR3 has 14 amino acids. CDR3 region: CASRPDRGNQPQHF. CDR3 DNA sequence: TGTGCCAGCAGACCTGACAGGGGGAATCAGCCCCAGCATTTT. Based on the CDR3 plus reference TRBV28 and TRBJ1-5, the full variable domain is DVKVTQSSRYLVKRTGEKVFLECVQDMDHENMFWYRQDPGLGLRLIYFSYDVKMKEKGDIPEGYSVSREKKERFSLILESASTNQTSMYLCASRPDRGNQPQHFGDGTRLSIL.

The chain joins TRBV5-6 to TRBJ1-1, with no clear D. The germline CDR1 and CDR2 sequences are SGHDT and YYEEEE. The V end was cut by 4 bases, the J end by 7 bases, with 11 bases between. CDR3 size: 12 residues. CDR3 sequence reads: CASSGGPNEAFF. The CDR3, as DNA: TGTGCCAGCAGCGGAGGACCCAATGAAGCTTTCTTT. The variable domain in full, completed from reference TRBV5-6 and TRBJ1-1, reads DAGVTQSPTHLIKTRGQQVTLRCSPKSGHDTVSWYQQALGQGPQFIFQYYEEEERQRGNFPDRFSGHQFPNYSSELNVNALLLGDSALYLCASSGGPNEAFFGQGTRLTVV.

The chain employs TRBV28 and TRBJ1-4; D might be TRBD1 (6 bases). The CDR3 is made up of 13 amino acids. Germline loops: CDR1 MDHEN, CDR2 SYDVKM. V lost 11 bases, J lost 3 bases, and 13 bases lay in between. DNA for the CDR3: TGTGCCGGGAAGGGGGTAGCTAATGAAAAACTGTTTTTT. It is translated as CAGKGVANEKLFF. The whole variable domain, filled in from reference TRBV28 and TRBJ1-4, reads DVKVTQSSRYLVKRTGEKVFLECVQDMDHENMFWYRQDPGLGLRLIYFSYDVKMKEKGDIPEGYSVSREKKERFSLILESASTNQTSMYLCAGKGVANEKLFFGSGTQLSVL.